This TCR beta chain was identified in a study of blood T cell repertoires in COVID-19. Study context: Acute and convalescent COVID-19 specimens originated in the United States, Italy and Spain. In each case, the material was cDNA or gDNA derived from T cells, B-cell-depleted T cells, or PBMCs.

Source study methods: Nucleated cell counts were estimated from reference gene primer amplification. Assay: immunoSEQ multiplex PCR; the TCRdb copy retains only in-frame clones and omits some. D and trimming were read from the DNA, whereas the V and J calls and clone size are those reported in that table. The data hold 100,000 to 120,000 clones, with about 88% observed a single time. Germline V gives CDR1 KGHSH, CDR2 LQKENI. CDR3 length: 14 residues. V lost 3 bases to trimming and J lost 4 bases, with 12 bases between them. The receptor comes from a human donor in a cohort sampled during active COVID-19. The sample consisted of peripheral blood. This chain connects TRBV18 to TRBJ1-2; TRBD1 is a possible D gene (6 bases). This CDR3 is CASSPDSSLYGYTF. CDR3 bases: TGTGCCAGCTCACCGGACAGCTCCCTCTATGGCTACACCTTC.